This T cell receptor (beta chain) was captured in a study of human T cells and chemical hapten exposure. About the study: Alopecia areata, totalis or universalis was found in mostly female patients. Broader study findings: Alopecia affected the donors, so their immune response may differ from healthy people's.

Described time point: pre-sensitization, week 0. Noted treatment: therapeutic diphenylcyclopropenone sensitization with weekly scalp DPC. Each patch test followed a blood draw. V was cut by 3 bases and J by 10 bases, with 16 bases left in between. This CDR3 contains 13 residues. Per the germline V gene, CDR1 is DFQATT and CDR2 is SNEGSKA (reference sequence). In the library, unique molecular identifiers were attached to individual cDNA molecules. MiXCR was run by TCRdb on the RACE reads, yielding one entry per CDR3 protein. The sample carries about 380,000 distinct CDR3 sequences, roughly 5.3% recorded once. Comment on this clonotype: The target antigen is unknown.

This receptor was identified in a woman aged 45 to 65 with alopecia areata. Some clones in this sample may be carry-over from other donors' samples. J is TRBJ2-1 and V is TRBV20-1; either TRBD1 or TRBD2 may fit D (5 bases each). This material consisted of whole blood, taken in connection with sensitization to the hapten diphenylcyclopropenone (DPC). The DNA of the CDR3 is TGCAGTGCTAGCCGGGACGTCTACTACGAGCAGTTCTTC. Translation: CSASRDVYYEQFF.